These 28 T cell receptor beta chains came from one sample sequenced in a study of cytomegalovirus exposure and HLA in healthy donors. PCR used 60 Vbeta primers and 13 Jbeta primers. TCRdb's table, derived via immunoSEQ multiplex PCR, lists solely in-frame clones and lacks some. The data show roughly 150,000 clones, 75% to 80% seen once. Sequenced material: PBMCs. These receptors originate from a woman under 40 in good health and CMV-seronegative.

CDR3 DNA: TGTGCCAGCAGCCCCCGAGACAGCGAGCAGTACTTC. Its translation is CASSPRDSEQYF. This rearrangement joins TRBV7-9 to TRBJ2-7, with D perhaps matching TRBD1 (5 bases). The CDR3 is 12 residues long. CDR1 and CDR2 from the germline V gene are SEHNR and FQNEAQ (reference sequence). V lost 5 bases and J lost 6, with 11 bases in between. The entire variable domain, with the rest obtained from reference TRBV7-9 and TRBJ2-7, is as follows: DTGVSQNPRHKITKRGQNVTFRCDPISEHNRLYWYRQTLGQGPEFLTYFQNEAQLEKSRLLSDRFSAERPKGSFSTLEIQRTEQGDSAMYLCASSPRDSEQYFGPGTRLTVT.

The chain has TRBV5-1 and TRBJ1-6; D perhaps matches TRBD1 (6 bases). Trimming stripped 0 bases from V and 7 bases from J, with 11 bases between. The CDR3 contains 15 residues. Germline V CDR1 and CDR2: SGHRS, YFSETQ. The CDR3 region is CASSLAGRGNSPLHF. DNA of the CDR3: TGCGCCAGCAGCTTGGCCGGCAGGGGAAATTCACCCCTCCACTTT.

The chain carries TRBV7-8 and TRBJ2-7; D is ambiguous. Between the trimmed V and J ends, which lost 10 bases and 5 bases, there was a span of 18 bases. CDR1 SGHVS and CDR2 FQNEAQ come from the germline V gene. The CDR3 covers 13 residues. As DNA, the CDR3 is TGTGCCACCACGTCGAGAAGAACCCACGAGCAGTACTTC. It specifies CATTSRRTHEQYF.

This clone was counted a single time. The rearrangement joins TRBV6-1 to TRBJ2-3, with 8 bases matching TRBD1. With 4 bases clipped from V and 1 base from J, the junction kept 4 bases outside the gene matches. The CDR3 contains 15 residues. In germline, CDR1 is MNHNS, CDR2 SASEGT. The CDR3 coding sequence is TGTGCCAGCAGTGGAGGGACAGGCGGCACAGATACGCAGTATTTT. This encodes CASSGGTGGTDTQYF.

The chain is built from TRBV10-1 and TRBJ1-2; D not resolved. The CDR3 consists of 13 residues. With 0 bases removed from V and 3 bases from J, the gap between germline ends came to 5 bases. The germline V gene encodes CDR1 WNHNN and CDR2 SYGVQD (reference sequence). The CDR3 loop is CASSESAHYGYTF. The DNA of the CDR3 is TGCGCCAGCAGTGAGTCGGCTCACTATGGCTACACCTTC.

The chain has TRBV6-5 and TRBJ1-4, with D possibly being TRBD1 (5 bases). The germline CDR1 and CDR2 sequences are MNHEY and SVGAGI. This CDR3 has 14 residues. Trimming pared 0 bases from V and 8 bases from J, leaving 10 bases between. The CDR3 DNA sequence: TGTGCCAGCAGTTACTCGATTGGGGCCGAAAAACTGTTTTTT. Amino acids: CASSYSIGAEKLFF.

The CDR3 region has the DNA TGTGCCAGCAGCAAAAGAGTCGGCGGGCTAGCGGGGGGCGGTATTTATACGCAGTATTTT. It is translated as CASSKRVGGLAGGGIYTQYF. The chain joins TRBV21-1 to TRBJ2-3; TRBD2 reflects the table's D call only, with no check against the DNA. TRBV21-1 is deemed a pseudogene. The CDR3 contains 20 residues.

This sequence joins TRBV5-6 and TRBJ2-1; perhaps TRBD1 as D (7 bases). This CDR3 is built from 16 residues. Trimming removed 4 bases from V and 9 bases from J, with 23 bases in between. Germline assignment: CDR1 SGHDT and CDR2 YYEEEE. As DNA, the CDR3 is TGTGCCAGCAGCCCAGGGGGGACATTTGTTGGGGGTGAGCAGTTCTTC. This gives the protein CASSPGGTFVGGEQFF.

As to this clone: A junction end diverges from the germline sequence, so it may reflect a read error. The J gene is TRBJ1-2, the V gene TRBV7-7; TRBD1 agrees at 7 bases. The CDR3 sequence is 18 residues long. The V gene's germline CDR1 is SSHAT and CDR2 FNYEAQ (reference sequence). The CDR3 spells CASSLTPPTTGPNYGYTF. CDR3 in DNA: TGTGCTAGCAGCTTAACCCCCCCAACGACAGGGCCGAACTATGGCTACACCTTC.

The chain links TRBV27 to TRBJ2-7; 9 bases agree with TRBD1. Germline V gene sequence: CDR1 MNHEY, CDR2 SMNVEV (reference sequence). Trimming at V came to 3 bases and at J to 1 base, leaving 10 bases not matched to a gene. The CDR3 contains 17 residues. The DNA of the CDR3 is TGTGCCAGCAGTTTTGGGATCGGACAGGGGCCGTCCTACGAGCAGTACTTC. Its protein is CASSFGIGQGPSYEQYF.

The J gene is TRBJ2-4, the V gene TRBV6-5; TRBD1 aligns across 8 bases. Germline V gives CDR1 MNHEY, CDR2 SVGAGI. V trimming: 0 bases; J trimming: 4 bases; junction bases outside the gene matches: 2. This CDR3 contains 15 residues. CDR3 protein: CASSYSTGEKNIQYF. The CDR3 region has the DNA TGTGCCAGCAGTTACTCGACAGGGGAAAAAAACATTCAGTACTTC.

The chain couples TRBV7-8 to TRBJ1-6; TRBD1 matches 10 bases. The CDR3 sequence is 18 residues long. CDR1 is SGHVS, CDR2 FQNEAQ, per germline. V lost 0 bases, J lost 7 bases, and 9 bases stayed unmatched. The CDR3 loop reads CASSLAKRQGAGNSPLHF. The CDR3 DNA follows: TGTGCCAGCAGCTTAGCTAAGCGACAGGGGGCGGGGAATTCACCCCTCCACTTT.

V usage is TRBV2 and J usage is TRBJ1-1, with 9 bases identical to TRBD1. Trimming removed 5 bases from V and 4 bases from J; junction bases left unmatched: 5. Per the germline V gene, CDR1 is SNHLY and CDR2 is FYNNEI. This CDR3 contains 14 residues. In DNA, the CDR3 is TGTGCCAGCAGTCGGGACAGGGAGGGCACTGAAGCTTTCTTT. This codes for CASSRDREGTEAFF. The entire variable domain, with the rest obtained from reference TRBV2 and TRBJ1-1, is as follows: EPEVTQTPSHQVTQMGQEVILRCVPISNHLYFYWYRQILGQKVEFLVSFYNNEISEKSEIFDDQFSVERPDGSNFTLKIRSTKLEDSAMYFCASSRDREGTEAFFGQGTRLTVV.

The chain recombines TRBV6-1 with TRBJ1-2, with 8 bases that match TRBD1. The CDR3 spans 17 residues. Germline lookup yields CDR1 MNHNS and CDR2 SASEGT. V lost 1 base and J lost 6; bases outside the gene matches: 13. The CDR3 here is CASSEVLGTGHKDGYTF. The CDR3, as DNA: TGTGCCAGCAGTGAAGTTTTGGGGACAGGCCACAAGGATGGCTACACCTTC.

The V call is TRBV4-1, the J call TRBJ1-5, with D uncertain. V dropped 1 base and J dropped 4 bases, with 11 bases sitting between them. The germline gives CDR1 MGHRA, CDR2 YSYEKL. This CDR3 contains 15 residues. For the CDR3, the DNA is TGCGCCAGCAGCCAAGGCCAGCAGGTTAATCAGCCCCAGCATTTT. Its protein is CASSQGQQVNQPQHF.

The V gene is TRBV2, the J gene TRBJ2-3, with D possibly matching TRBD2 (6 bases). V lost 6 bases to trimming and J lost 4 bases, with 17 bases between them. The CDR3 is 15 amino acids. Per germline, CDR1 SNHLY and CDR2 FYNNEI. The CDR3 DNA reads as TGTGCCAGCAGCCCGGAGGGTCGAGGAGCAGATACGCAGTATTTT. Its translation is CASSPEGRGADTQYF.

J is TRBJ2-7 and V is TRBV2, with TRBD1 identical over 7 bases. V lost 1 base, J lost 4 bases, and 7 bases stayed unmatched. CDR3 size: 15 residues. Germline CDR1 and CDR2: SNHLY and FYNNEI. The CDR3 here is CASSEEGGGGYEQYF. CDR3 DNA sequence: TGTGCCAGCAGTGAAGAAGGGGGCGGCGGGTACGAGCAGTACTTC.

The CDR3 loop reads CASSTKQGPTEAFF. CDR3 bases: TGTGCCAGCAGCACAAAGCAGGGGCCCACTGAAGCTTTCTTT. The V and J genes are TRBV7-2 and TRBJ1-1, with D perhaps matching TRBD1 (6 bases). V gave up 5 bases and J gave up 4 bases, with 14 bases separating them. The CDR3 is 14 residues long. Per germline, CDR1 SGHTA and CDR2 FQGNSA.

V usage is TRBV18 and J usage is TRBJ2-2, with 10 bases identical to TRBD1. The CDR3 runs 16 residues. Looked up from germline, CDR1 is KGHSH and CDR2 is LQKENI. V trimming: 1 base; J trimming: 5 bases; junction bases outside the gene matches: 4. In nucleotides, the CDR3 is TGTGCCAGCTCACCACTCGGGACAGGGGAAACCGGGGAGCTGTTTTTT. Its translation is CASSPLGTGETGELFF.

This chain connects TRBV9 to TRBJ2-1; TRBD2 aligns across 15 bases. The CDR3 runs to 20 residues. V was clipped by 4 bases and J by 0 bases; unmatched bases: 11. Germline assignment: CDR1 SGDLS and CDR2 YYNGEE. CDR3 nucleotides: TGTGCCAGCAGCACCAAAAGGACTAGCGGGGGGGGGAGCTCCTACAATGAGCAGTTCTTC. The encoded protein is CASSTKRTSGGGSSYNEQFF.

The chain has TRBV18 and TRBJ1-1; no reliable D call. V lost 2 bases, J lost 3 bases, and 16 bases lay in between. CDR3 length: 16 residues. In germline, CDR1 is KGHSH, CDR2 LQKENI. Written as DNA, the CDR3 is TGTGCCAGCTCACCAATCCTACGAATGGTAGACACTGAAGCTTTCTTT. This encodes CASSPILRMVDTEAFF.

V gene TRBV13 combines with J gene TRBJ2-1; 9 positions agree with TRBD1. The CDR3 contains 15 residues. Germline CDR1 is PRHDT and CDR2 is FYEKMQ (reference sequence). V trimming: 4 bases; J trimming: 7 bases; junction bases outside the gene matches: 8. The CDR3 coding sequence is TGTGCCAGCAGCTCCACAACAGGGGGCTGGAATGAGCAGTTCTTC. Translated, it gives CASSSTTGGWNEQFF.

The rearrangement joins TRBV28 to TRBJ2-7, with 11 bases matching TRBD2. This CDR3 is built from 9 residues. Germline CDR1 and CDR2: MDHEN and SYDVKM. The CDR3 reads CASGGVQYF. The CDR3 bases are TGTGCTAGCGGGGGGGTGCAGTACTTC.

This chain uses TRBV5-1 with TRBJ2-7, with 7 bases aligning to TRBD2. The germline V gene encodes CDR1 SGHRS and CDR2 YFSETQ. V shed 7 bases, J shed 2 bases, and the junction held 9 bases outside the gene matches. There are 14 residues in the CDR3. The CDR3, as DNA: TGCGCCAGCGCAGAGGCAGCGGGGCCCTACGAGCAGTACTTC. Protein sequence: CASAEAAGPYEQYF.

The chain employs TRBV9 and TRBJ1-3; possible D gene TRBD1, 6 bases. CDR1 and CDR2 from the germline V gene are SGDLS and YYNGEE. V was trimmed by 2 bases and J by 4 bases, leaving 16 bases between them. The CDR3 spans 16 residues. The DNA for the CDR3 is TGTGCCAGCAGCGTGGGGGGGCGGTCCGCCGGAAACACCATATATTTT. Translated: CASSVGGRSAGNTIYF.

V is TRBV7-9 and J is TRBJ2-7; TRBD1 is a possible D gene (5 bases). With 7 bases removed from V and 3 bases from J, the gap between germline ends came to 16 bases. The CDR3 is 14 residues long. The germline V gene has CDR1 SEHNR and CDR2 FQNEAQ (reference sequence). DNA for the CDR3: TGTGCCAGCACCTCGGAGACAGTCATCTACGAGCAGTACTTC. This translates into CASTSETVIYEQYF. Combining the CDR3 with reference TRBV7-9 and TRBJ2-7 gives the whole variable domain DTGVSQNPRHKITKRGQNVTFRCDPISEHNRLYWYRQTLGQGPEFLTYFQNEAQLEKSRLLSDRFSAERPKGSFSTLEIQRTEQGDSAMYLCASTSETVIYEQYFGPGTRLTVT.

This clone was recorded a few times. This chain links TRBV5-1 with TRBJ2-1; the match to TRBD1 covers 7 bases. The length of the CDR3 is 15 residues. From germline, CDR1 is SGHRS and CDR2 YFSETQ. V lost 3 bases, J lost 9 bases, and 12 bases stayed unmatched. In DNA, the CDR3 is TGCGCCAGCAGCTGGAGACAGGGTCTAGGGGGTGAGCAGTTCTTC. It is translated as CASSWRQGLGGEQFF.

The V call is TRBV7-2, the J call TRBJ2-3; D is perhaps TRBD2 (7 bases). CDR3 length equals 16 residues. Deletions cut 5 bases from V and 0 bases from J, with 15 bases between. Germline CDR1 is SGHTA and CDR2 is FQGNSA. CDR3 protein: CASSRGRGTSTDTQYF. CDR3 in DNA: TGTGCCAGCAGCAGGGGGAGGGGAACTAGCACAGATACGCAGTATTTT.